Listed below are T cell receptor beta chains from one sample, sequenced in a study of T cell changes during pregnancy in multiple sclerosis. Sequencing was performed with immunoSEQ multiplex PCR; in TCRdb, only in-frame clones are kept and a portion is missing. The sample has around 80,000 clones, about 91% seen once; the top ten hold 2.5% to 3%. This specimen was peripheral blood, taken before pregnancy. The receptors shown here come from a female donor with multiple sclerosis, enrolled in a pregnancy study. Each CDR3 is given with its conserved first and last residue. D genes are given only for firm matches. A row's size may be missing; if present it is once, few, many or a size class.

clone_size j_call v_call d_call cdr3_nt cdr3_aa
NA TRBJ2-3 TRBV2 TRBD2 TGTGCCAGCCAACTAGCGGCCAGCACAGATACGCAGTATTTT CASQLAASTDTQYF
NA TRBJ2-5 TRBV7-9 TRBD1 TGTGCCAGCAGCTTAACTAGGGGGCAATACGAGACCCAGTACTTC CASSLTRGQYETQYF
NA TRBJ2-5 TRBV25-1 TRBD1 TGTGCCAGCAGTGGGGACAGGGGCTCTGAGACCCAGTACTTC CASSGDRGSETQYF
NA TRBJ2-7 TRBV27 TRBD1 TGTGCCAGCAGTGAGCGACAGGGGCCACCAGTCTACGAGCAGTACTTC CASSERQGPPVYEQYF
NA TRBJ1-1 TRBV29-1 NA TGCAGCGTTGAAGGGGGGCAGGGATCACTGGGAGCTTTCTTT CSVEGGQGSLGAFF
NA TRBJ2-3 TRBV2 NA TGTGCCAGCAGTTTGCGACTGGAGGCGTCAGATACGCAGTATTTT CASSLRLEASDTQYF
NA TRBJ2-3 TRBV15 TRBD2 TGTGCCACCAGCAGGGTTAAACTAGCGGATACGCAGTATTTT CATSRVKLADTQYF
NA TRBJ2-7 TRBV7-8 NA TGTGCCAGCAGCTTACGCGGACACGGCGACTACGAGCAGTACTTC CASSLRGHGDYEQYF
NA TRBJ2-5 TRBV5-1 NA TGCGCCAGCAGCTCCCCCAGAGAGACCCAGTACTTC CASSSPRETQYF
NA TRBJ1-4 TRBV29-1 TRBD1 TGCAGCGTCAAGACCGGGACAGGGTCTGAAAAACTGTTTTTT CSVKTGTGSEKLFF
NA TRBJ2-7 TRBV4-1 TRBD1 TGCGCCAGCAGCCAAGCCGGGACAGGGTCCCACGAGCAGTACTTC CASSQAGTGSHEQYF
once TRBJ2-7 TRBV7-8 NA TGTGCCAGCAGCCCCTCACCGGGGTGGGAGCAGTACTTC CASSPSPGWEQYF
NA TRBJ1-2 TRBV4-3 TRBD1 TGCGCCAGCAGCCAAGCCCCAGGGGGCGGCTATGGCTACACCTTC CASSQAPGGGYGYTF
NA TRBJ2-3 TRBV11-1 TRBD2 TGTGCCAGCAGCTTGTCTTTCGGGAGGGAGGTGGATACGCAGTATTTT CASSLSFGREVDTQYF
NA TRBJ1-5 TRBV2 NA TGTGCCAGCAGAAGGGCGGGGTATAGCAATCAGCCCCAGCATTTT CASRRAGYSNQPQHF
once TRBJ2-3 TRBV12-5 NA TGTGCTAGTCGTCATACGCAGTATTTT CASRHTQYF
NA TRBJ2-7 TRBV5-8 NA TGTGCCAGCAGCTTGGTGGCCAGTGCCTACGAGCAGTACTTC CASSLVASAYEQYF
NA TRBJ2-1 TRBV30 TRBD2 TGTGCCTGGAGTGTACTTGCGGGAGGGTACAATGAGCAGTTCTTC CAWSVLAGGYNEQFF
NA TRBJ2-7 TRBV28 NA TGTGCCAGCAGCCTAATACATGGGACATTTACCTACGAGCAGTACTTC CASSLIHGTFTYEQYF
NA TRBJ1-1 TRBV28 TRBD1 TGTGCCAGTCAGGGACAGAGGAACACTGAAGCTTTCTTT CASQGQRNTEAFF
NA TRBJ1-2 TRBV29-1 NA TGCAGCGTTGGGGGCGGTATCGGCTATGGCTACACCTTC CSVGGGIGYGYTF
NA TRBJ2-1 TRBV10-3 TRBD2 TGTGCCATCAAAGCGACTAGCGGGAGGGCCGACAACAATGAGCAGTTCTTC CAIKATSGRADNNEQFF
NA TRBJ1-1 TRBV5-1 NA TGCGCCAGCAGCTTGGTTGACAGGCTGAACACTGAAGCTTTCTTT CASSLVDRLNTEAFF
NA TRBJ1-2 TRBV4-3 NA TGCGCCAGCAGCCAAGATAGGGCAGGGGTTTGGGGCTACACCTTC CASSQDRAGVWGYTF
once TRBJ2-1 TRBV7-9 TRBD2 TGTGCCAGCAGCCGTGGGACTAGCGGGACCAATTACAATGAGCAGTTCTTC CASSRGTSGTNYNEQFF
once TRBJ2-5 TRBV2 NA TGTGCCAGCAGTAACCGCGGACAAGAGACCCAGTACTTC CASSNRGQETQYF
NA TRBJ2-1 TRBV11-3 NA TGTGCCAGCAGCTTAGATCGTCTCTACAATGAGCAGTTCTTC CASSLDRLYNEQFF
once TRBJ1-1 TRBV5-1 NA TGCGCCAGCAGCTTGGAACCGGGGGTCACTGAAGCTTTCTTT CASSLEPGVTEAFF
NA TRBJ2-7 TRBV5-1 TRBD1 TGCGCCAGCAGCTCGGGGACAGGTATCGAGCAGTACTTC CASSSGTGIEQYF
NA TRBJ1-1 TRBV10-3 TRBD1 TGTGCCATCAGTGAGGGAACGACAGGGTTCACTGAAGCTTTCTTT CAISEGTTGFTEAFF
NA TRBJ2-5 TRBV5-4 TRBD2 TGTGCCAGCAGCTTAGCGGGAGGGCAAGAGACCCAGTACTTC CASSLAGGQETQYF
NA TRBJ1-5 TRBV6-1 TRBD1 TGTGCCAGCAGTCCCCTACAGGGGCTTGGCCAGCCCCAGCATTTT CASSPLQGLGQPQHF
NA TRBJ2-3 TRBV27 NA TGTGCCAGCCGTCAGCAGGCGGGCGCCACAGATACGCAGTATTTT CASRQQAGATDTQYF
NA TRBJ2-1 TRBV28 TRBD2 TGTGCCAGCAGCCGCGGACTAGCGGGAGGAGTATGGTCCTACAATGAGCAGTTCTTC CASSRGLAGGVWSYNEQFF
NA TRBJ2-3 TRBV7-2 NA TGTGCCAGCAGCCGTGGGGCGCAGGATACGCAGTATTTT CASSRGAQDTQYF
NA TRBJ2-3 TRBV11-3 NA TGTGCCAGCAGCGAGGGGACAAGTAGCACAGATACGCAGTATTTT CASSEGTSSTDTQYF
NA TRBJ2-7 TRBV6-1 NA TGTGCCAGCAGTGGAAGCGCACTAGCTGTTTACGAGCAGTACTTC CASSGSALAVYEQYF
NA TRBJ1-2 TRBV9 NA TGTGCCAGCAGCGTAGCCCTCGGGAGTTATGGCTACACCTTC CASSVALGSYGYTF
NA TRBJ2-7 TRBV19 TRBD2 TGTGCCAGTAGTTCAACCCGGGACTACTCCTACGAGCAGTACTTC CASSSTRDYSYEQYF
NA TRBJ2-7 TRBV27 NA TGTGCCAGCAGTTTATTGCCTAGCGCGAACTCCTACGAGCAGTACTTC CASSLLPSANSYEQYF
NA TRBJ1-3 TRBV6-5 NA TGTGCCAGCAGCCAGTACCTCTCTGGAAACACCATATATTTT CASSQYLSGNTIYF
NA TRBJ2-7 TRBV5-1 TRBD2 TGCGCCAGCAGCTTGTACAGCGGGAGCATCGAGCAGTACTTC CASSLYSGSIEQYF
NA TRBJ2-1 TRBV15 NA TGTGCCACCAGCAGAGATGCAGTAAGCTCCTACAATGAGCAGTTCTTC CATSRDAVSSYNEQFF
NA TRBJ2-1 TRBV18 TRBD1 TGTGCCAGCTCACGGGACAGGGCTAATGAGCAGTTCTTC CASSRDRANEQFF
NA TRBJ2-1 TRBV5-1 TRBD2 TGCGCCAGCAGCTTGGGGGGGACTACCCGCGATTCGGAGCAGTTCTTC CASSLGGTTRDSEQFF
NA TRBJ2-7 TRBV5-1 NA TGCGCCAGCAGCTTGGTGGTCAGTACTGGGAGCCAGTACTTC CASSLVVSTGSQYF
NA TRBJ1-3 TRBV28 NA TGTGCCAGCAGTTTAATGGACAGCTCTGGAAACACCATATATTTT CASSLMDSSGNTIYF
NA TRBJ2-5 TRBV29-1 NA TGCAGCGTTGTGGATCCACGGAGGATCCAGTACTTC CSVVDPRRIQYF